This T cell receptor (beta chain) was observed in a study of cytomegalovirus exposure and HLA in healthy donors. PCR involved 60 Vbeta and 13 Jbeta primers. The assay was immunoSEQ multiplex PCR, and TCRdb's table has in-frame clones only and misses some. Here the sample spans fewer than 120,000 clones, 80% to 85% being singletons. Germline-derived CDR1 and CDR2 are SGDLS and YYNGEE. The CDR3 extends over 16 amino acids. Trimming cost V 4 bases and J 2 bases; bases outside gene matches: 7. The chain carries TRBV9 and TRBJ2-3; 10 bases align to TRBD2. The receptor was isolated from a woman aged 60-75 years in good health and CMV-seropositive. The specimen sequenced was PBMCs. The CDR3 spells CASSSGLADNTDTQYF. The CDR3 nucleotides are TGTGCCAGCAGCTCTGGACTAGCGGATAACACAGATACGCAGTATTTT.